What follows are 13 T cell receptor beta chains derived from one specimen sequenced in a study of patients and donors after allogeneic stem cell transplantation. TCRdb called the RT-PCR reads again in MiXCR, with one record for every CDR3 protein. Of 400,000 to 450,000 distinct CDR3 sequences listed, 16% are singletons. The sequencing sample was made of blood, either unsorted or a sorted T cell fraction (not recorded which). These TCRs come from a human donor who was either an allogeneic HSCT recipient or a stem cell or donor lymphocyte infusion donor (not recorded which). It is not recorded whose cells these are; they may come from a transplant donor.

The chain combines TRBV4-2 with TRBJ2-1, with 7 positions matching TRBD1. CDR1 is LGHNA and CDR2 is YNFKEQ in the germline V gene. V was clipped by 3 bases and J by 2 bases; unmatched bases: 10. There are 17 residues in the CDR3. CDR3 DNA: TGTGCCAGCAGCCAGGCTACAGGGGTTGGTGCCTACAATGAGCAGTTCTTC. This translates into CASSQATGVGAYNEQFF.

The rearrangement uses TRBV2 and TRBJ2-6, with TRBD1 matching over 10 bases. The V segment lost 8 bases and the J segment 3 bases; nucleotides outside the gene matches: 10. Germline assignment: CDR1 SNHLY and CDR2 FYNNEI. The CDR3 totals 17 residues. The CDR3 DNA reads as TGTGCCAGCGATGGGACAGGGGAGGGAGATGGGGCCAACGTCCTGACTTTC. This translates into CASDGTGEGDGANVLTF.

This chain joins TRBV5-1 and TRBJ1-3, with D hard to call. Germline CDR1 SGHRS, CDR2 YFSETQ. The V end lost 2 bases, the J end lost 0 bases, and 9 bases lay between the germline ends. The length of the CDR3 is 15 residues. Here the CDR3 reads CASSFQGSSGNTIYF. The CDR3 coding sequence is TGCGCCAGCAGCTTCCAAGGAAGCTCTGGAAACACCATATATTTT.

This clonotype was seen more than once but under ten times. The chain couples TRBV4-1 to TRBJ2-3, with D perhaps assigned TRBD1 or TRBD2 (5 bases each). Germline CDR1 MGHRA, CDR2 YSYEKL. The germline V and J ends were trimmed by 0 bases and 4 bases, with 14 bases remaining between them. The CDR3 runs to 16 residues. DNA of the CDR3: TGCGCCAGCAGCCAAGATCGGGGCCGTGGGGCAGATACGCAGTATTTT. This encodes CASSQDRGRGADTQYF.

CDR3 sequence reads: CASSYSGLVGYEQYF. The CDR3 DNA reads TGTGCCAGCAGTTACTCGGGACTAGTGGGGTACGAGCAGTACTTC. J is TRBJ2-7 and V is TRBV6-5, with TRBD2 matching 8 bases. The CDR3 runs 15 residues. The germline gives CDR1 MNHEY, CDR2 SVGAGI. Unmatched junction bases numbered 5, after V lost 0 bases and J lost 4 bases.

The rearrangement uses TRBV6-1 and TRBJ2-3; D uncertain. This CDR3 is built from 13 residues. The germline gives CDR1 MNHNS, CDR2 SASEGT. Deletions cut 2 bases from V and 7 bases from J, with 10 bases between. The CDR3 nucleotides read TGTGCCAGCAGTGAACAACCGAGGAATACGCAGTATTTT. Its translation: CASSEQPRNTQYF.

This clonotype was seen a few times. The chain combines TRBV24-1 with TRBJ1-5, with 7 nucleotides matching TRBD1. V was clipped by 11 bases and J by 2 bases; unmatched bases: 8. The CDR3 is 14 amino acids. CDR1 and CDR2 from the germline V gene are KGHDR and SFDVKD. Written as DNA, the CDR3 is TGTGCCAAGAGATGCGGACAGGGCAATCAGCCCCAGCATTTT. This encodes CAKRCGQGNQPQHF.

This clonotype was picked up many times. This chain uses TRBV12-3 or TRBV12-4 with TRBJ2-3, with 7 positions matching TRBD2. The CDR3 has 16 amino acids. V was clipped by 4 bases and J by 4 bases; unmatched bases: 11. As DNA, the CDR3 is TGTGCCAGCAGTTCCCCAGCGGGGAAGAGGGCAGATACGCAGTATTTT. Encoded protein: CASSSPAGKRADTQYF.

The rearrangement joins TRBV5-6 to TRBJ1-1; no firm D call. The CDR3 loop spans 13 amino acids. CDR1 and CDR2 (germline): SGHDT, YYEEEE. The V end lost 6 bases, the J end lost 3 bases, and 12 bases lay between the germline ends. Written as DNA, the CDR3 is TGTGCCAGCAACCTGGACGGTGACACTGAAGCTTTCTTT. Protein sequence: CASNLDGDTEAFF.

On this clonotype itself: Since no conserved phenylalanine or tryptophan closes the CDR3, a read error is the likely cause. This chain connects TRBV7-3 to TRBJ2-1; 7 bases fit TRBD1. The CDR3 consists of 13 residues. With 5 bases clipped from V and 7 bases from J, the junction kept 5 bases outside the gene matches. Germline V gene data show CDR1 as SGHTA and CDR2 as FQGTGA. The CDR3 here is CASSPNRGNEQFS. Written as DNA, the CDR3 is TGTGCCAGCAGCCCGAACAGGGGAAATGAGCAGTTCTCC.

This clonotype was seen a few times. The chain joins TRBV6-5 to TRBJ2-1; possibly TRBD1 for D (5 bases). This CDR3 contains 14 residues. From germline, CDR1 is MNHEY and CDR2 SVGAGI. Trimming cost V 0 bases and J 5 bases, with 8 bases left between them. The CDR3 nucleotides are TGTGCCAGCAGTTACTCGACCAGGGACAATGAGCAGTTCTTC. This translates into CASSYSTRDNEQFF.

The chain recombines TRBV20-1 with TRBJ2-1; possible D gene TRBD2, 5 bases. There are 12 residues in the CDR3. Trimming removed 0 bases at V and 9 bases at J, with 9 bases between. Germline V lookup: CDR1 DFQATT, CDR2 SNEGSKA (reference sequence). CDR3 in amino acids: CSARDHAGEQFF. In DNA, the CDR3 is TGCAGTGCTAGAGACCACGCGGGTGAGCAGTTCTTC.

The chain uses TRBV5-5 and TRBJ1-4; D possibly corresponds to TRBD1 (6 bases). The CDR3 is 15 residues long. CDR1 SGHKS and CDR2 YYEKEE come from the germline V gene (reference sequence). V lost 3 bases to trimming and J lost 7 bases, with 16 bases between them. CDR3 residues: CASSWYRDLGEKLFF. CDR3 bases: TGTGCCAGCAGCTGGTACAGGGATTTGGGTGAAAAACTGTTTTTT. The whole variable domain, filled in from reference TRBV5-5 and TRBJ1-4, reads DAGVTQSPTHLIKTRGQQVTLRCSPISGHKSVSWYQQVLGQGPQFIFQYYEKEERGRGNFPDRFSARQFPNYSSELNVNALLLGDSALYLCASSWYRDLGEKLFFGSGTQLSVL.